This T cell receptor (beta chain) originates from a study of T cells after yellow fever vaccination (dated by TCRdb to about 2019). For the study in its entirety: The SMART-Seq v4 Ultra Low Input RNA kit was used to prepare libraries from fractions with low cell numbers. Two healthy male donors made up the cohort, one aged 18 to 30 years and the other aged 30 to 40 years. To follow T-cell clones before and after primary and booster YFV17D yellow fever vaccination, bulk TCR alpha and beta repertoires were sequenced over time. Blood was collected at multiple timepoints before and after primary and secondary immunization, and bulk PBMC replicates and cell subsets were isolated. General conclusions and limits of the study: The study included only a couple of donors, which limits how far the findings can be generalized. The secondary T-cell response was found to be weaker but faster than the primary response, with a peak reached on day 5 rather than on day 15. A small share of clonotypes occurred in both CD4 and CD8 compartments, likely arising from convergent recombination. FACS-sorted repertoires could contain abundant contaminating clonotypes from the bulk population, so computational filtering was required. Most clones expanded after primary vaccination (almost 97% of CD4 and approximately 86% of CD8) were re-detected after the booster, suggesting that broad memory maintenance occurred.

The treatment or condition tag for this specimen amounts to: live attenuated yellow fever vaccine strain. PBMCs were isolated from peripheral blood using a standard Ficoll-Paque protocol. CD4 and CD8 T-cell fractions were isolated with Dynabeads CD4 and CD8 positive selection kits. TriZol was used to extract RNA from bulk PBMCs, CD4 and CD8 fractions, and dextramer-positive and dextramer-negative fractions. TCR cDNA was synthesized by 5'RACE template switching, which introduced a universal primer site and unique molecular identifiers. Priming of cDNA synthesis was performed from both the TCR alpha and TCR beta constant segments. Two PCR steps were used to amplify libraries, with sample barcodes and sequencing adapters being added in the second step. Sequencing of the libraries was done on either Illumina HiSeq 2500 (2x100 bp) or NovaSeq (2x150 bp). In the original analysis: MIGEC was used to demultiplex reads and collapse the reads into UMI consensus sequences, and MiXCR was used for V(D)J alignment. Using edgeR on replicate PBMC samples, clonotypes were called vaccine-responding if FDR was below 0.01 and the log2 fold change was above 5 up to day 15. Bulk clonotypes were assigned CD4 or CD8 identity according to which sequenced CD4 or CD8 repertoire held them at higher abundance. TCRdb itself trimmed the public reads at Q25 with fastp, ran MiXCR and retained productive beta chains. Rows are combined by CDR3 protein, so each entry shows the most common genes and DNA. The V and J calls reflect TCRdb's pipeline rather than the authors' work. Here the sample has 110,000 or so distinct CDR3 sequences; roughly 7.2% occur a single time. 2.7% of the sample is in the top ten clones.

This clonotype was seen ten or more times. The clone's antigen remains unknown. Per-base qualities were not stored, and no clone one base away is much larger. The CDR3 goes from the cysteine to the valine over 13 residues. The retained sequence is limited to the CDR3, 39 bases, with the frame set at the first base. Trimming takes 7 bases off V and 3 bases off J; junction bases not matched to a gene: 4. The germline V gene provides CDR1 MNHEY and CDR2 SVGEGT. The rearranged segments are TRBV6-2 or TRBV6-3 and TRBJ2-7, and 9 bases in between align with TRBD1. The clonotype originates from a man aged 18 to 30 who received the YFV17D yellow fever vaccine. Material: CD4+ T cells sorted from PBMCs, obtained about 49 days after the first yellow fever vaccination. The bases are TGTGCCAGCAAGACAGGGGGACTCTACGAGCAGTACGTC. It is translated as CASKTGGLYEQYV.